Below, 17 T cell receptor beta chains from the same sample are listed, as sequenced in a study of cytomegalovirus exposure and HLA in healthy donors (dated by TCRdb to between 2016 and 2019). The library came from the immunoSEQ multiplex PCR assay. A mixture of 60 forward primers for TCR Vbeta segments and 13 reverse primers for TCR Jbeta segments was used in the multiplex PCR. The clones in this table, taken by TCRdb from immuneACCESS, are in-frame only. Not every clone is retained; where verified, under half of the shortfall comes from an unresolved V gene, and the cause of the rest is unknown. For this sample the table gives roughly 190,000 clones, of which approximately 80% were detected only once. The leading ten clones occupy around 1.7% of the sample. The sequenced material came from PBMCs. The receptor set was obtained from a woman between 18 and 29 years old in good health and CMV-seronegative.

This chain links TRBV4-3 with TRBJ2-7; 9 nucleotides agree with TRBD1. Germline CDR1 reads LGHNA; CDR2 reads YSLEER. V shed 3 bases, J shed 3 bases, and the junction held 9 bases outside the gene matches. This CDR3 region has 16 residues. CDR3 residues: CASSHDTGTGLYEQYF. CDR3 in DNA: TGCGCCAGCAGCCATGACACCGGGACAGGGCTCTACGAGCAGTACTTC.

The chain combines TRBV19 with TRBJ2-3, with D possibly TRBD1 on 6 matching bases. Germline V gene lookup returns CDR1 LNHDA and CDR2 SQIVND (reference sequence). This CDR3 has 16 residues. The V gene lost 4 bases and the J gene lost 0 bases, with 14 bases spanning the gap. Here the CDR3 reads CASSRGQLRSTDTQYF. The CDR3 nucleotides are TGTGCCAGTAGTAGAGGACAGCTACGAAGCACAGATACGCAGTATTTT.

This chain connects TRBV28 to TRBJ2-4, with 12 bases lining up with TRBD2. Germline loops: CDR1 MDHEN, CDR2 SYDVKM. The CDR3 totals 14 residues. V gave up 4 bases and J gave up 7 bases; unmatched junction bases: 2. The CDR3 reads CASSSSGRGNIQYF. As DNA, the CDR3 is TGTGCCAGCAGTTCTAGCGGGAGGGGGAACATTCAGTACTTC.

This clone was picked up one time. The rearrangement joins TRBV6-5 to TRBJ1-3; TRBD1 is a possible D gene (5 bases). CDR3 length equals 14 residues. V gave up 8 bases and J gave up 3 bases, with 14 bases separating them. Per the germline V gene, CDR1 is MNHEY and CDR2 is SVGAGI. CDR3 in amino acids: CASQSGGFGNTIYF. As DNA, the CDR3 is TGTGCCAGCCAGAGTGGGGGGTTTGGAAACACCATATATTTT.

This clone appeared a single time. V usage is TRBV30 and J usage is TRBJ2-2; 8 nucleotides line up with TRBD1. This CDR3 spans 13 amino acids. Germline CDR1 is GTSNPN and CDR2 is SVGIG (reference sequence). V shed 5 bases, J shed 5 bases, and the junction held 4 bases outside the gene matches. CDR3 sequence: CAWSRQGTGELFF. The DNA of the CDR3 is TGTGCCTGGTCTCGACAGGGGACCGGGGAGCTGTTTTTT.

This clone was picked up a small number of times. This chain joins TRBV4-3 and TRBJ2-1; D might be TRBD2 (5 bases). V lost 0 bases to trimming and J lost 9 bases, with 15 bases between them. Germline CDR1 is LGHNA and CDR2 is YSLEER. The CDR3 is 15 amino acids. CDR3 nucleotide sequence: TGCGCCAGCAGCCAAGAGAGGGTGTTTCGGGTTGAGCAGTTCTTC. This codes for CASSQERVFRVEQFF.

This clone was counted between two and nine times. V gene TRBV19 combines with J gene TRBJ1-2; D might be TRBD1 (6 bases). V was shortened by 0 bases and J by 6 bases, with 14 bases between the two germline ends. The CDR3 sequence is 15 residues long. Germline loops: CDR1 LNHDA, CDR2 SQIVND (reference sequence). CDR3 region: CASSIERGLQDGYTF. CDR3 nucleotides: TGTGCCAGTAGTATAGAGCGGGGGCTACAGGATGGCTACACCTTC.

This clone has only one observation. The V and J genes are TRBV4-2 and TRBJ2-5; 7 positions agree with TRBD2. The ends lost 4 bases at V and 9 bases at J; junction bases unmatched: 14. This CDR3 has 15 amino acids. Germline V gene sequence: CDR1 LGHNA, CDR2 YNFKEQ. For the CDR3, the DNA is TGTGCCAGCAGCCCCCGCCCGGGACTACCCGGGGCCCAGTACTTC. Its translation is CASSPRPGLPGAQYF.

This rearrangement joins TRBV5-6 to TRBJ2-3, with D unresolved. Germline-derived CDR1 and CDR2 are SGHDT and YYEEEE. The CDR3 covers 15 residues. Trimming removed 0 bases at V and 2 bases at J, with 10 bases between. CDR3 amino acids: CASSLGRLFTDTQYF. The DNA of the CDR3 is TGTGCCAGCAGCTTGGGCAGACTTTTCACAGATACGCAGTATTTT.

This sequence joins TRBV6-6 and TRBJ2-7, with TRBD1 matching over 10 bases. The germline gives CDR1 MNHNY, CDR2 SVGAGI (reference sequence). V shed 6 bases and J 5 bases; nucleotides not matched to a gene: 10. The length of the CDR3 is 15 residues. The CDR3 DNA is TGTGCCAGCAGGCCAGCCGGGACAGGGGTCCACGAGCAGTACTTC. It codes for CASRPAGTGVHEQYF.

This clone has a handful of counts. The chain links TRBV19 to TRBJ2-7; 8 bases fit TRBD2. The J segment lost 3 bases and the V segment lost 5 bases, leaving 12 bases of the junction unmatched. This CDR3 has 16 amino acids. The germline V gene encodes CDR1 LNHDA and CDR2 SQIVND (reference sequence). The CDR3 DNA follows: TGTGCCAGTAGTCCGGTTGTCACTAGCGGAAACTACGAGCAGTACTTC. Protein product: CASSPVVTSGNYEQYF.

The V call is TRBV5-4, the J call TRBJ2-5, with 9 bases matching TRBD1. This CDR3 has 14 residues. V shed 4 bases, J shed 4 bases, and the junction held 5 bases outside the gene matches. CDR1 and CDR2 from the germline V gene are SGHNT and YYREEE (reference sequence). The CDR3 loop is CASSAQGARETQYF. The CDR3 DNA reads as TGTGCCAGCAGCGCACAGGGGGCCAGAGAGACCCAGTACTTC.

The genes are TRBV11-2 and TRBJ2-1; tentative D call: TRBD2 (7 bases). This CDR3 has 15 residues. Trimming took off 5 bases at V and 6 bases at J, with 17 bases between the two ends. The germline CDR1 and CDR2 sequences are SGHAT and FQNNGV. The CDR3 DNA reads TGTGCCAGCAGCCATACTAGGGGGGGGGTCAATGAGCAGTTCTTC. Amino acid sequence: CASSHTRGGVNEQFF.

The rearrangement joins TRBV28 to TRBJ2-3; perhaps TRBD2 as D (6 bases). Trimming left V 3 bases short and J 1 base short, with 17 bases between. This CDR3 contains 17 residues. The germline V gene has CDR1 MDHEN and CDR2 SYDVKM. The CDR3 loop reads CASSFLGRDLGTDTQYF. CDR3 bases: TGTGCCAGCAGTTTTCTGGGGCGGGACCTTGGCACAGATACGCAGTATTTT.

This sequence joins TRBV27 and TRBJ2-1; TRBD1 matches 8 bases. CDR1 and CDR2 from the germline V gene are MNHEY and SMNVEV (reference sequence). This CDR3 spans 16 amino acids. V was pared by 5 bases and J by 4 bases, with 10 bases of the junction left unmatched. CDR3 sequence: CASSTASGGLYNEQFF. DNA for the CDR3: TGTGCCAGCAGTACCGCCTCAGGGGGCCTTTACAATGAGCAGTTCTTC.

In its sample, this clone was seen once. V is TRBV28 and J is TRBJ2-7; 8 positions match TRBD2. In germline, CDR1 is MDHEN, CDR2 SYDVKM. Germline trimming cut 3 bases from V and 2 bases from J; bases unmatched to any gene: 3. This CDR3 is built from 14 residues. The CDR3 nucleotides are TGTGCCAGCAGTTTCGGACTAGCCCCCTACGAGCAGTACTTC. Translation: CASSFGLAPYEQYF.

Points on this clone: A junction end diverges from the germline sequence, so it may reflect a read error. The chain combines TRBV7-9 with TRBJ2-3; D not resolved. CDR3 size: 12 residues. Looked up from germline, CDR1 is SEHNR and CDR2 is FQNEAQ (reference sequence). The CDR3: CSSSLYTDTQYF. The CDR3 DNA follows: TGTTCCAGCAGCTTATACACAGATACGCAGTATTTT.